Here is one T cell receptor (beta chain) with its context. Its antigen remains unknown. The V and J ends lost 6 bases and 4 bases respectively, with 15 bases between them. This CDR3 is 15 amino acids long. The germline CDR1 and CDR2 sequences are MNHNS and SASEGT. The sample is drawn from a study of cytomegalovirus exposure and HLA in healthy donors. Overall study: An earlier analysis identified 117 million unique TCR beta sequences in about 200 million T cells. Early released data comprised 80 million to 90 million unique TCRs from HLA-typed donors.

Study results and limitations: Reportedly, cytomegalovirus status was diagnosed with high sensitivity and specificity.

Amplification used 60 Vbeta primers and 13 Jbeta primers. Profiling relied on immunoSEQ multiplex PCR, and the TCRdb table lists in-frame clones only, not all of them. The data hold 150,000 to 200,000 clones, with about 64% observed a single time. This clonotype was sampled from a man aged 50 to 59 in good health and CMV-seronegative. The chain employs TRBV6-1 and TRBJ1-4; possibly TRBD1 for D (6 bases). Sequenced material: PBMCs. DNA for the CDR3: TGTGCCAGCAGCGAACGACAGGCGATTAATGAAAAACTGTTTTTT. Its protein product is CASSERQAINEKLFF.